This is a list of T cell receptor beta chains from one sample in a study of glioma-infiltrating T cells. TCRdb processed the multiplex PCR reads anew with MiXCR; each CDR3 protein has one entry. The table lists around 97,000 distinct CDR3 sequences, about 30% of them singletons. What was sequenced was glioma tissue, nonneoplastic brain tissue, or PBMCs (not recorded which). The source of these receptors is a human donor with low-grade glioma or glioblastoma, undergoing nonglioma brain surgery, or in good health (not recorded which). CDR3s include the opening cysteine and the closing phenylalanine or tryptophan. The D gene is left open where the match is weak. Part of the rows lack a size; the others show once, few, many or a class for expanded clones.

d_call	v_call	clone_size	j_call	cdr3_aa	cdr3_nt
.	TRBV24-1	few	TRBJ2-7	CATNRPDANYEQYF	TGTGCCACCAACAGACCCGACGCCAACTACGAGCAGTACTTC
TRBD2	TRBV27	many	TRBJ2-7	CASSLAAKPYEQYF	TGTGCCAGCAGCCTAGCGGCTAAGCCGTACGAGCAGTACTTC
.	TRBV20-1	many	TRBJ2-3	CSAFEGLQDTDTQYF	TGCAGTGCCTTTGAGGGACTGCAAGACACAGATACGCAGTATTTT
.	TRBV5-1	many	TRBJ2-3	CASSLPTRPTDTQYF	TGCGCCAGCAGCCTCCCGACTAGGCCCACAGATACGCAGTATTTT
.	TRBV30	.	TRBJ2-6	CAWSTGQSGANVLTF	TGTGCCTGGAGTACAGGACAGTCTGGGGCCAACGTCCTGACTTTC
TRBD1	TRBV6-1	many	TRBJ1-1	CASSKAGQGATEAFF	TGTGCCAGCAGCAAAGCCGGACAGGGCGCCACTGAAGCTTTCTTT
TRBD2	TRBV28	many	TRBJ2-3	CASPPLVSGGKDTQYF	TGTGCCAGCCCCCCCTTGGTTAGCGGGGGGAAAGATACGCAGTATTTT
.	TRBV6-1	many	TRBJ1-1	CASRPVLGGGTEAFF	TGTGCCAGCAGACCCGTACTGGGGGGTGGCACTGAAGCTTTCTTT
.	TRBV7-7	few	TRBJ1-3	CASSQSPGPGNTIYF	TGTGCTAGCAGCCAATCCCCAGGGCCTGGAAACACCATATATTTT
TRBD1	TRBV12-3/TRBV12-4	.	TRBJ1-1	CASSPRQGANTEAFF	TGTGCCAGCAGCCCCAGACAGGGGGCGAACACTGAAGCTTTCTTT
TRBD2	TRBV7-9	many	TRBJ2-5	CASSLGLAGQETQYF	TGTGCCAGCAGCTTAGGACTAGCGGGCCAAGAGACCCAGTACTTC
.	TRBV5-1	few	TRBJ2-7	CASSLSQGSSYEQYF	TGCGCCAGCAGCTTGAGCCAGGGGAGCTCCTACGAGCAGTACTTC
.	TRBV12-3/TRBV12-4	few	TRBJ2-7	CASTTGLGDYEQYF	TGTGCCAGCACAACAGGGTTAGGGGACTACGAGCAGTACTTC
.	TRBV12-5	few	TRBJ1-1	CASGKRQSTEAFF	TGTGCTAGTGGAAAGCGGCAAAGCACTGAAGCTTTCTTT
.	TRBV9	.	TRBJ1-1	CASSAAPPGRSVTEAFF	TGTGCCAGCAGCGCCGCCCCCCCGGGGAGGTCGGTCACTGAAGCTTTCTTT